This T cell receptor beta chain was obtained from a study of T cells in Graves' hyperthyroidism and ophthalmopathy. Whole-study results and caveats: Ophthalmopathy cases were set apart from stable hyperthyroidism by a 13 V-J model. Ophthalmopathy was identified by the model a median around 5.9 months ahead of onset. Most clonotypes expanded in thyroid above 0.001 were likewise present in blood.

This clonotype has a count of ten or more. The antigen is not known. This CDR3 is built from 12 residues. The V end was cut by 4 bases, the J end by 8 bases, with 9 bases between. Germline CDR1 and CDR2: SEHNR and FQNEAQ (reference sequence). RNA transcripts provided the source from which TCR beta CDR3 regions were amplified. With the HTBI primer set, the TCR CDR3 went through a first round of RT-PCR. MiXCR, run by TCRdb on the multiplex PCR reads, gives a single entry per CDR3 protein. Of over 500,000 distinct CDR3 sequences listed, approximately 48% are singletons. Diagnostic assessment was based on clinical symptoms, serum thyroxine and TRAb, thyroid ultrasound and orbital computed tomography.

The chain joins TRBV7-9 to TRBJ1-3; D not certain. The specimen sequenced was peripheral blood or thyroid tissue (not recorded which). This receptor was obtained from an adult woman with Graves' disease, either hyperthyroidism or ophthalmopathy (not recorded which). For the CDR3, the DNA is TGTGCCAGCAGCTCCTCCGTTGACACCATATATTTT. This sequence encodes CASSSSVDTIYF.